This T cell receptor (beta chain) was documented in a study of cytomegalovirus exposure and HLA in healthy donors. For the study at large: According to later analysis, the same platform produced the roughly 110 validation and 666 first-cohort repertoires. Notes on the study in general: The study labeled about 160 TCR beta chains cytomegalovirus-associated.

The donors were members of the validation cohort comprising some 130 subjects, separate from the approximately 700-subject first cohort. Worth noting for this clone: Antigen: not known.

The V end lost 4 bases, the J end lost 1 base, and 7 bases lay between the germline ends. Looked up from germline, CDR1 is SGHAT and CDR2 is FQNNGV. This CDR3 region has 13 residues. Profiling relied on immunoSEQ multiplex PCR, and the TCRdb table lists in-frame clones only, not all of them. The sample contains 100,000 to 150,000 clones, around nine tenths of which appear only once. The clonotype comes from a man aged 30-40 years in good health and CMV-seronegative. V usage is TRBV11-2 and J usage is TRBJ1-1; unclear D gene. The sequenced material came from PBMCs. CDR3 in DNA: TGTGCCAGCAGCTCACAGTCGAACACTGAAGCTTTCTTT. It translates to CASSSQSNTEAFF.